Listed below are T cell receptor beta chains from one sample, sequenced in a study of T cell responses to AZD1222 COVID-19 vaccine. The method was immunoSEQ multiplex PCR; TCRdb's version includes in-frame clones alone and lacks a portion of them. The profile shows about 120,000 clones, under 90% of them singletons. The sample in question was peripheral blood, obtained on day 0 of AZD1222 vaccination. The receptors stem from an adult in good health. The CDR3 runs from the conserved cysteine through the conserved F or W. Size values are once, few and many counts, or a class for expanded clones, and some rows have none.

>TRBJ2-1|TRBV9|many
CASSYGTSGTLEQFF
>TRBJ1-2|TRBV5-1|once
CASSLGSSFNYGYTF
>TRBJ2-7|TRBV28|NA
CASSQPEGPYEQYF
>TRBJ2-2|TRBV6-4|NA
CASSPTTSGELFF
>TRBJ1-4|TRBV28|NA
CASTVGGAQIEKLFF
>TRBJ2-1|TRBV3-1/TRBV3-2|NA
CASSPWTRAGNEQFF
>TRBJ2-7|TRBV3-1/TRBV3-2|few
CASSQGASHEQYF
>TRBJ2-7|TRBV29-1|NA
CSVEWGEGLEQYF
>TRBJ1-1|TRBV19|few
CASSRQGLTEAFF
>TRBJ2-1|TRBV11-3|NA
CASSLMGAREQFF
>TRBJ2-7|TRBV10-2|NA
CASGQGLTYEQYF
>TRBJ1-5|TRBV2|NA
CASSGGQGKDQPQHF
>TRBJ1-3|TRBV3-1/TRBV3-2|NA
CASSQVSSGNTIYF
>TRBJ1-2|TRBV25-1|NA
CASRHPYGYTF
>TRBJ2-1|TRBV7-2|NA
CASSSPQGSNEQFF
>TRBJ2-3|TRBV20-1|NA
CSASGSPRGRRGQYF
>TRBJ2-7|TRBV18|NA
CASSGGHSRDEQYF
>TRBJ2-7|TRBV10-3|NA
CAISESSYEQYF
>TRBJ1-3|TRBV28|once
CASSPVGNTIYF
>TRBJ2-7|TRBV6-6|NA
CASSYGTATYEQYF
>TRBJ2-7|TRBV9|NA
CASSVRDYSLMRYF
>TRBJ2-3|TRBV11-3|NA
CASSFGTSGGNTQYF
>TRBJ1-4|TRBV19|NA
CAVRGMGNEKLFF
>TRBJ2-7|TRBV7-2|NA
CASSLARGPYEQYF
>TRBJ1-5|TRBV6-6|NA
CASSRTAGGGAGQPQHF
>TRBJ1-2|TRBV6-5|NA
CASTATGAYGYTF
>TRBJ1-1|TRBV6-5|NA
CASSPGQGANTEAFF
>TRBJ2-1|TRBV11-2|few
CASISGQSSYNEQFF
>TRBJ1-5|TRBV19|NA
CASSIRLDRSSNQPQHF
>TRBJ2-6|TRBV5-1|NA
CASALQPGANVLTF
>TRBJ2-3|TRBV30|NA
CTWRRGTSPDTQYF
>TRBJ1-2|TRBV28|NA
CASRVTPNYGYTF
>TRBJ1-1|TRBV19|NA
CASSSSGGGFVGEAFF
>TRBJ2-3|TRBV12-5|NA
CASGPPGGADTQYF
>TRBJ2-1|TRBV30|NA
CAWSVLSGGAKGEFF
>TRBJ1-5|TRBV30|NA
CAWSVGGAGQPQHF
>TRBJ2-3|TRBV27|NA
CASSGGSKAPAVPTDTQYF
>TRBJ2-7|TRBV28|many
CASKAGQYYEQYF
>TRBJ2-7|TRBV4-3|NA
CASSPRASGSYEQYF
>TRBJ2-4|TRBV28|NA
CASSFREAKNIQYF
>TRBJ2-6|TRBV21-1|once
CASSKEGHLSGANVLTF
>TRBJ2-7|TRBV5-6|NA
CASSPPAGPYEQYF
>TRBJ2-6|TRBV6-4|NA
CASSDRARGFSGANVLTF
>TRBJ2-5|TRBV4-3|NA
CASSRRRTGDGIWQETQYF
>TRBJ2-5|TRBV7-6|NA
CASSRGRGLETQYF
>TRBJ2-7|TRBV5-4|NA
CASSLGVTVGSYEQYF
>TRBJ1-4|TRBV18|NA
CASSPPGQRGEKLFF
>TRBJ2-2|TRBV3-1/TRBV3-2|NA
CASSQDYSYTGELFF